These 22 T cell receptor beta chains came from one sample sequenced in a study of T cells after yellow fever vaccination (dated by TCRdb to about 2019). Receptor amplification or capture employed 5' RACE. Sequencing relied on an Illumina NovaSeq 6000. The public reads were reanalyzed by TCRdb: fastp trimming at Q25, MiXCR alignment, in-frame beta chains only. Records with the same CDR3 protein are collapsed into one entry carrying the most frequent genes and DNA. The sample table holds a few hundred thousand distinct CDR3 sequences, of which 8.5% to 10% were seen once. In total, the top ten clones hold about 3.5% of the sample. The intended sense of this specimen's treatment or condition label: live attenuated yellow fever vaccine strain. The source was CD4+ T cells sorted from PBMCs, collected 5 days after the yellow fever booster vaccination. The source is a man in his late teens or twenties who received the YFV17D yellow fever vaccine.

The DNA of the CDR3 is TGCAGCGTGAGGACGGACTCATATAGCAATCAGCCCCAGCATTTT. It is translated as CSVRTDSYSNQPQHF. The chain has TRBV29-1 and TRBJ1-5, with D hard to call. The CDR3 contains 15 residues. The germline gives CDR1 SQVTM, CDR2 ANQGSEA. V was trimmed by 6 bases and J by 0 bases, leaving 15 bases between them.

This chain uses TRBV6-5 with TRBJ1-1, with no clear D. CDR1 and CDR2 from the germline V gene are MNHEY and SVGAGI. V lost 2 bases and J 5 bases, leaving 9 bases between the germline ends. CDR3 size: 13 residues. The CDR3 sequence is CASSYARRTEAFF. The DNA of the CDR3 is TGTGCCAGCAGTTACGCCCGGCGGACTGAAGCTTTCTTT.

In its sample, this clonotype was seen a few times. The chain is built from TRBV20-1 and TRBJ1-4, with 7 nucleotides matching TRBD1. The length of the CDR3 is 17 residues. In germline, CDR1 is DFQATT, CDR2 SNEGSKA (reference sequence). The J segment lost 7 bases and the V segment lost 3 bases, leaving 17 bases of the junction unmatched. The CDR3 nucleotides are TGCAGTGCTAGTACCTTTAAGTCAGGGGGATCCCGTGAAAAACTGTTTTTT. It codes for CSASTFKSGGSREKLFF.

V and J are TRBV25-1 and TRBJ1-2; 8 bases fit TRBD1. Germline V lookup: CDR1 MGHDK, CDR2 SYGVNS. V shed 0 bases and J 6 bases; nucleotides not matched to a gene: 3. This CDR3 spans 14 amino acids. Here the CDR3 reads CASSEYDRGNGYTF. DNA of the CDR3: TGTGCCAGCAGTGAATACGACAGGGGAAATGGCTACACCTTC.

This clonotype occurred many times. The chain has TRBV4-2 and TRBJ2-1, with a weak D call TRBD2 (5 bases). The V end was cut by 0 bases, the J end by 5 bases, with 14 bases between. The CDR3 loop spans 16 amino acids. Germline CDR1 is LGHNA and CDR2 is YNFKEQ. The CDR3 nucleotides read TGTGCCAGCAGCCAAGATCCCCAGCGGAGCCACAATGAGCAGTTCTTC. This codes for CASSQDPQRSHNEQFF.

The chain has TRBV6-5 and TRBJ1-2; a weak D match, TRBD1 (6 bases). The CDR3 runs to 14 residues. V gave up 6 bases and J gave up 4 bases, with 15 bases separating them. CDR1 MNHEY and CDR2 SVGAGI come from the germline V gene. The CDR3 here is CASSSGTRAYGYTF. In DNA, the CDR3 is TGTGCCAGCAGCTCCGGGACACGAGCCTATGGCTACACCTTC.

This chain connects TRBV4-3 to TRBJ1-6; D is possibly TRBD1 (5 bases). Looked up from germline, CDR1 is LGHNA and CDR2 is YSLEER. Between the trimmed V and J ends, which lost 1 base and 7 bases, there was a span of 11 bases. CDR3 length equals 15 residues. CDR3 loop: CASSQGLGRNSPLHF. The CDR3 DNA is TGCGCCAGCAGCCAAGGTCTGGGGCGGAATTCACCCCTCCACTTT.

This clonotype has just a few counts. The chain recombines TRBV27 with TRBJ2-2; D call uncertain. This CDR3 region has 15 residues. Trimming took 2 bases from V and 4 from J, leaving 11 bases between them. Germline lookup yields CDR1 MNHEY and CDR2 SMNVEV (reference sequence). CDR3 DNA: TGTGCCAGCAGTTTAATGGGTCCCGGCACCGGGGAGCTGTTTTTT. Amino acids: CASSLMGPGTGELFF.

This clonotype was counted a few times. The V and J genes are TRBV3-1 and TRBJ2-7; the D gene is possibly TRBD1 (6 bases). In germline, CDR1 is LGHDT, CDR2 YNNKEL (reference sequence). V gave up 3 bases and J gave up 9 bases, with 15 bases separating them. The CDR3 has 13 amino acids. The CDR3 loop reads CASSQTWIRGQYF. The CDR3 DNA follows: TGTGCCAGCAGCCAGACATGGATCAGGGGGCAGTACTTC.

This clonotype showed up just a few times. V and J are TRBV12-3 or TRBV12-4 and TRBJ2-7; 9 nucleotides match TRBD1. The CDR3 sequence is 14 residues long. The V and J ends lost 3 bases and 4 bases, in that order; junction bases with no gene match: 4. The CDR3 here is CASSFAGQGYEQYV. As DNA, the CDR3 is TGTGCCAGCAGTTTTGCCGGACAGGGGTACGAGCAGTACGTC.

This clonotype occurred a few times. The chain carries TRBV10-1 and TRBJ2-3; 7 nucleotides align to TRBD2. Trimming at V came to 5 bases and at J to 4 bases, leaving 9 bases not matched to a gene. CDR1 and CDR2 (germline): WNHNN, SYGVQD (reference sequence). This CDR3 region has 15 residues. The DNA for the CDR3 is TGCGCCAGCAGTTTATCAGCGGGGCGGGCAGATACGCAGTATTTT. Amino acid sequence: CASSLSAGRADTQYF.

The sample holds a few counts of this clonotype. This chain connects TRBV6-2 or TRBV6-3 to TRBJ1-6; the D is unclear. Germline values: CDR1 MNHEY, CDR2 SVGEGT. The CDR3 has 12 residues. V was clipped by 8 bases and J by 13 bases, with 15 bases between them. CDR3 sequence reads: CASRTDVGPLHF. The CDR3 DNA sequence: TGTGCCAGCCGGACGGACGTGGGCCCCCTCCACTTT.

This chain joins TRBV7-6 and TRBJ2-5, with a possible D match to TRBD2 (5 bases). Per germline, CDR1 SGHVS and CDR2 FNYEAQ. V was shortened by 4 bases and J by 1 base, with 13 bases between the two germline ends. This CDR3 spans 15 amino acids. The CDR3 DNA reads TGTGCCAGCAGCTCGAACCAGGAGGTCCAAGAGACCCAGTACTTC. This translates into CASSSNQEVQETQYF.

This clonotype was observed a few times. The rearrangement joins TRBV2 to TRBJ2-3, with D unclear. The CDR3 sequence is 13 residues long. The germline gives CDR1 SNHLY, CDR2 FYNNEI. Trimming pared 4 bases from V and 3 bases from J, leaving 8 bases between. The CDR3 coding sequence is TGTGCCAGCAGTGGGCTCATGACAGATACGCAGTATTTT. Its protein is CASSGLMTDTQYF.

Many counts were recorded for this clonotype. V usage is TRBV5-1 and J usage is TRBJ2-1; D might be TRBD1 (6 bases). V was trimmed by 1 base and J by 7 bases, leaving 12 bases between them. The germline gives CDR1 SGHRS, CDR2 YFSETQ. The CDR3 extends over 14 amino acids. The CDR3 sequence: CASSLWGPGNEQFF. In DNA, the CDR3 is TGCGCCAGCAGCTTGTGGGGGCCAGGAAATGAGCAGTTCTTC.

This clonotype has more than one count but fewer than ten. This chain links TRBV5-4 with TRBJ2-2; 12 bases are shared with TRBD2. The length of the CDR3 is 17 residues. With 4 bases clipped from V and 2 bases from J, the junction kept 6 bases outside the gene matches. Germline V lookup: CDR1 SGHNT, CDR2 YYREEE (reference sequence). Here the CDR3 DNA reads TGTGCCAGCAGCATCTCTAGCGGGGGGGCCAACACCGGGGAGCTGTTTTTT. It specifies CASSISSGGANTGELFF.

This clonotype was counted only a few times. The chain is built from TRBV6-2 or TRBV6-3 and TRBJ2-5, with TRBD1 matching over 8 bases. Germline CDR1 and CDR2: MNHEY and SVGEGT. Trimming took 6 bases from V and 0 from J; bases not matched to a gene: 6. The CDR3 consists of 15 residues. The CDR3 DNA is TGTGCCAGCAGCCCAGCGGACAGGGACCAAGAGACCCAGTACTTC. This translates into CASSPADRDQETQYF.

This clonotype has only a few counts. The V and J genes are TRBV7-9 and TRBJ1-1; possibly TRBD1 for D (6 bases). The V gene's germline CDR1 is SEHNR and CDR2 FQNEAQ (reference sequence). Trimming pared 1 base from V and 4 bases from J, leaving 16 bases between. The CDR3 spans 16 residues. Written as DNA, the CDR3 is TGTGCCAGCAGCTTAGGAGGTACAGGGACGGGCACTGAAGCTTTCTTT. The encoded protein is CASSLGGTGTGTEAFF.

This clonotype was counted a few times. The V and J genes are TRBV5-1 and TRBJ1-1; 9 positions match TRBD1. V was clipped by 0 bases and J by 4 bases; unmatched bases: 4. This CDR3 has 15 residues. Germline CDR1 SGHRS, CDR2 YFSETQ. The CDR3 coding sequence is TGCGCCAGCAGCTTGGAGGGACAGGGATCCACTGAAGCTTTCTTT. This sequence encodes CASSLEGQGSTEAFF.

This clonotype was counted a few times. The chain is built from TRBV7-2 and TRBJ2-3; unclear D gene. Deletions cut 1 base from V and 4 bases from J, with 9 bases between. The CDR3 extends over 14 amino acids. The germline V gene encodes CDR1 SGHTA and CDR2 FQGNSA. CDR3 loop: CASSLGFGPDTQYF. As DNA, the CDR3 is TGTGCCAGCAGCTTAGGTTTCGGCCCAGATACGCAGTATTTT.

V gene TRBV20-1 combines with J gene TRBJ1-5, with D hard to call. The CDR3 spans 15 residues. V dropped 6 bases and J dropped 4 bases, with 19 bases sitting between them. Germline lookup yields CDR1 DFQATT and CDR2 SNEGSKA (reference sequence). The CDR3 region is CSAPVLVSLNQPQHF. DNA for the CDR3: TGCAGTGCGCCAGTGTTGGTTTCTTTGAATCAGCCCCAGCATTTT.

The sample holds a few counts of this clonotype. This chain links TRBV20-1 with TRBJ2-5; 10 bases align to TRBD2. The CDR3 covers 15 residues. V lost 2 bases and J lost 5; bases outside the gene matches: 8. Germline CDR1 is DFQATT and CDR2 is SNEGSKA (reference sequence). CDR3 in amino acids: CSARKSGGAWETQYF. The CDR3 coding sequence is TGCAGTGCTAGAAAAAGCGGGGGGGCTTGGGAGACCCAGTACTTC.